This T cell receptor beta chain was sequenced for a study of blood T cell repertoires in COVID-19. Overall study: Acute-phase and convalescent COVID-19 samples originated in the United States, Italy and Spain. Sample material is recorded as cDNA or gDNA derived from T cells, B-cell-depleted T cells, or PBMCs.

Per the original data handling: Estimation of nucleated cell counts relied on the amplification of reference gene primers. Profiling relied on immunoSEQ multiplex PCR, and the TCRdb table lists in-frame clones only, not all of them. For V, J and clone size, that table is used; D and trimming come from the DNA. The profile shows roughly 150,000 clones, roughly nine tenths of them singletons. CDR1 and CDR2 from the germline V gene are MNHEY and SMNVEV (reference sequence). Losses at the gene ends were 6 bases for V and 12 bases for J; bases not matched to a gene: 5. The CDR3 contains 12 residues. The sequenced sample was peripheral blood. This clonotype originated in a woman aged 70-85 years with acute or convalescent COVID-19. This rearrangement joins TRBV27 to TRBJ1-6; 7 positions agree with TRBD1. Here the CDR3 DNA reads TGTGCCAGCAGCCCGACAGGGCAACCCCTCCACTTT. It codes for CASSPTGQPLHF.